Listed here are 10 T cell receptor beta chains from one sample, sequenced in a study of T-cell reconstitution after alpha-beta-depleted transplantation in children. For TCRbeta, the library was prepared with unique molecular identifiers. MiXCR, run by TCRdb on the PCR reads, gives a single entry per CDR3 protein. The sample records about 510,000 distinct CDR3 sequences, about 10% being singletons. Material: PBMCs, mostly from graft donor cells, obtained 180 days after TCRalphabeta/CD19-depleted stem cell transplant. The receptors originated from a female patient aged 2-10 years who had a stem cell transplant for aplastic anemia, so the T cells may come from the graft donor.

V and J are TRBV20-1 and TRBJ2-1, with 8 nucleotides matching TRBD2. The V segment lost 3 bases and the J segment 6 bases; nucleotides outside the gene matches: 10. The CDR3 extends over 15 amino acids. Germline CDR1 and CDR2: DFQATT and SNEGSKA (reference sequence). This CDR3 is CSASALAGLANEQFF. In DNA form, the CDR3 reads TGCAGTGCTAGTGCTCTAGCGGGCCTGGCCAATGAGCAGTTCTTC.

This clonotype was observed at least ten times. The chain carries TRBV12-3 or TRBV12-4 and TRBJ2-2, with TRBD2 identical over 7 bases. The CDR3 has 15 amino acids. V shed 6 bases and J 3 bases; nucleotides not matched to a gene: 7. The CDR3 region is CASSLWEGHTGELFF. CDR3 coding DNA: TGTGCCAGCAGCCTTTGGGAGGGGCACACCGGGGAGCTGTTTTTT.

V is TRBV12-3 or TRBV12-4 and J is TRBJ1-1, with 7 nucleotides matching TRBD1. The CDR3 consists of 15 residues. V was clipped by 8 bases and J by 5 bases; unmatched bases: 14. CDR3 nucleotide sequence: TGTGCCAGCCTTCCGTCGGCCAGGGGGAGGACTGAAGCTTTCTTT. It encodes CASLPSARGRTEAFF.

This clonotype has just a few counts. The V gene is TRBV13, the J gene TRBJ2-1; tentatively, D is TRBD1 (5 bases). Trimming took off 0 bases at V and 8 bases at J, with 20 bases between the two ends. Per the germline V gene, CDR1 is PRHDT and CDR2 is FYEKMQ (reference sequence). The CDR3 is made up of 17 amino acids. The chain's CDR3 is CASSLGRKGPGGDEQFF. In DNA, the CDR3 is TGTGCCAGCAGCTTAGGGCGGAAGGGGCCAGGTGGCGATGAGCAGTTCTTC.

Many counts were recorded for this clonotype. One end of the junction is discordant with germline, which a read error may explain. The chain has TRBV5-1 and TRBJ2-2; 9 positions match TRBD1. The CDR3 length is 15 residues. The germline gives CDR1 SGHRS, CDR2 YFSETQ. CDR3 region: CASSPGQGYTGELFF. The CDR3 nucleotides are TGTGCCAGCAGCCCGGGACAGGGATACACCGGGGAGCTGTTTTTT.

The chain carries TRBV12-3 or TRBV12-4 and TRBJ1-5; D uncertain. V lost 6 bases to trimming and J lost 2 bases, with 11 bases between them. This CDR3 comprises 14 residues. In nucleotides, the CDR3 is TGTGCCAGCAGGCTACATGACGGCAATCAGCCCCAGCATTTT. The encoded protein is CASRLHDGNQPQHF.

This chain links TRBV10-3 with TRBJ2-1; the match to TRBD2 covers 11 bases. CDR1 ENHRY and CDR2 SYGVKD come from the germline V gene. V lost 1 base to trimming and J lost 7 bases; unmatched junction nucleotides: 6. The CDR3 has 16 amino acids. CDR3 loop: CAISELLAGVPNEQFF. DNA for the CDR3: TGTGCCATCAGTGAGTTACTAGCGGGAGTTCCGAATGAGCAGTTCTTC.

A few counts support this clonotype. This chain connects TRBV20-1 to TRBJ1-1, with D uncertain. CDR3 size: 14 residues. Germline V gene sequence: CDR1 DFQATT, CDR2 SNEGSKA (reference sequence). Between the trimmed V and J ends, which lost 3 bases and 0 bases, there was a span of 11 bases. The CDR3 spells CSASRGLVNTEAFF. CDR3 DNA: TGCAGTGCTAGTCGCGGGCTGGTGAACACTGAAGCTTTCTTT.

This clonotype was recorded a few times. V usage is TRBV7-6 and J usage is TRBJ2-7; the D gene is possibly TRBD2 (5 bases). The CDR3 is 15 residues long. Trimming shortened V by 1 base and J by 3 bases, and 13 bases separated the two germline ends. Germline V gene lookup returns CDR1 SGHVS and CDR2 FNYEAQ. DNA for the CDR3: TGTGCCAGCAGCTTAGGCGATCAGGACTTCTACGAGCAGTACGTC. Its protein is CASSLGDQDFYEQYV.

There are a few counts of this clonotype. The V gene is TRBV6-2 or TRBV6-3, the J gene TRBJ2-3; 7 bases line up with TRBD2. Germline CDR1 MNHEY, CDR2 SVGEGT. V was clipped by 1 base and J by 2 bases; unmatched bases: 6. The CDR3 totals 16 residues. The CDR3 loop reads CASSYLAGELTDTQYF. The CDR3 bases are TGTGCCAGCAGTTACTTGGCGGGAGAACTCACAGATACGCAGTATTTT.